One and the same sample provided the 18 T cell receptor beta chains below, sequenced in a study of Ad26.COV2.S vaccination and SARS-CoV-2 variants. The table came from immunoSEQ multiplex PCR; TCRdb's copy has only in-frame clones and leaves some out. This sample has about 680,000 clones; around 89% occur once, and the top ten carry over 1.3%. Treatment reported: around 19 received Ad26.COV2.S at low or high dose, single or two shots; roughly 5 received placebo; per-sample allocation not given. Sample collection was performed on day 63 after the first vaccine or placebo injection. The starting material was peripheral blood, obtained in a trial of Ad26.COV2.S vaccine versus placebo. All receptors derive from a person aged 18-60 years who received the Ad26.COV2.S COVID-19 vaccine or a placebo.

The chain is built from TRBV11-2 and TRBJ2-1, with no clear D. The CDR3 has 11 residues. Per the germline V gene, CDR1 is SGHAT and CDR2 is FQNNGV. Trimming took off 5 bases at V and 9 bases at J, with 8 bases between the two ends. CDR3 sequence: CASSDPSEQFF. The CDR3 DNA follows: TGTGCCAGCAGCGACCCCAGTGAGCAGTTCTTC.

The chain has TRBV5-4 and TRBJ1-4; tentatively, D is TRBD1 (5 bases). The V end was cut by 3 bases, the J end by 7 bases, with 13 bases between. The CDR3 sequence is 14 residues long. Looked up from germline, CDR1 is SGHNT and CDR2 is YYREEE (reference sequence). CDR3 DNA sequence: TGTGCCAGCAGCTCGACAGAGGCGGTTGAAAAACTGTTTTTT. Amino acids: CASSSTEAVEKLFF.

The CDR3 nucleotides are TGTGCCAGCAGAGAGGGACCTACCTTAAGGGGCAAAAACATTCAGTACTTC. It is translated as CASREGPTLRGKNIQYF. The chain carries TRBV27 and TRBJ2-4, with D perhaps assigned TRBD1 or TRBD2 (5 bases each). CDR1 is MNHEY and CDR2 is SMNVEV in the germline V gene (reference sequence). Trimming pared 6 bases from V and 3 bases from J, leaving 21 bases between. This CDR3 region has 17 residues.

V and J are TRBV19 and TRBJ1-5, with 7 bases fitting TRBD1. Trimming took 0 bases from V and 4 from J; bases not matched to a gene: 9. CDR1 and CDR2 from the germline V gene are LNHDA and SQIVND (reference sequence). The CDR3 covers 17 residues. In DNA form, the CDR3 reads TGTGCCAGTAGTATAGACCCAGGGACAGAGCGAAATCAGCCCCAGCATTTT. Translation: CASSIDPGTERNQPQHF.

The chain links TRBV5-1 to TRBJ2-3; 7 nucleotides align to TRBD1. CDR1 is SGHRS, CDR2 YFSETQ, per germline. Trimming removed 4 bases from V and 9 bases from J; junction bases left unmatched: 8. The CDR3 sequence is 13 residues long. The CDR3 coding sequence is TGCGCCAGCAGCCCAGACAGGGCAGGGACGCAGTATTTT. This encodes CASSPDRAGTQYF.

The gene calls are TRBV11-2 and TRBJ2-3; D ambiguous. Trimming took off 4 bases at V and 2 bases at J, with 1 base between the two ends. Per the germline V gene, CDR1 is SGHAT and CDR2 is FQNNGV. This CDR3 spans 11 amino acids. As DNA, the CDR3 is TGTGCCAGCAGCTCCACAGATACGCAGTATTTT. Protein: CASSSTDTQYF.

The chain uses TRBV12-3 or TRBV12-4 and TRBJ2-4; no firm D call. The CDR3 runs 13 residues. V lost 6 bases and J lost 5, with 11 bases in between. The CDR3 reads CASSLNGENIQYF. The DNA of the CDR3 is TGTGCCAGCAGCCTAAATGGGGAAAACATTCAGTACTTC.

J is TRBJ2-7 and V is TRBV9; D call uncertain. The ends were cut back, 4 bases at V and 1 base at J, with 15 bases in the middle. The CDR3 runs to 15 residues. In germline, CDR1 is SGDLS, CDR2 YYNGEE. CDR3 nucleotide sequence: TGTGCCAGCAGCCCCTCCGGTCAGGCGTCCTACGAGCAGTACTTC. Translated, it gives CASSPSGQASYEQYF.

The rearrangement uses TRBV10-3 and TRBJ1-1; D gene ambiguous. The CDR3 sequence is 15 residues long. The germline V gene encodes CDR1 ENHRY and CDR2 SYGVKD. V lost 5 bases to trimming and J lost 1 base, with 14 bases between them. CDR3 DNA: TGTGCCATCAGTTCAGGTTACTCAGGGAACACTGAAGCTTTCTTT. This translates into CAISSGYSGNTEAFF.

The rearrangement joins TRBV15 to TRBJ2-3; D call uncertain. CDR1 and CDR2 (germline): LNHNV, YYDKDF (reference sequence). This CDR3 is built from 13 residues. Trimming took off 9 bases at V and 1 base at J, with 11 bases between the two ends. This chain's CDR3 is CATRASGTDTQYF. CDR3 nucleotides: TGTGCCACACGGGCCAGCGGCACAGATACGCAGTATTTT.

This sequence joins TRBV24-1 and TRBJ1-5, with D possibly TRBD1 on 6 matching bases. V lost 6 bases and J 5 bases, leaving 10 bases between the germline ends. Germline assignment: CDR1 KGHDR and CDR2 SFDVKD. There are 13 residues in the CDR3. Here the CDR3 DNA reads TGTGCCACCAGTAAAGGGGGGGATCAGCCCCAGCATTTT. As protein: CATSKGGDQPQHF.

The chain carries TRBV10-1 and TRBJ2-7, with D maybe TRBD2 (6 bases). This CDR3 region has 15 residues. Trimming pared 2 bases from V and 7 bases from J, leaving 18 bases between. Germline-derived CDR1 and CDR2 are WNHNN and SYGVQD (reference sequence). CDR3: CASSERLAGLREQYF. CDR3 bases: TGCGCCAGCAGTGAGAGGCTTGCGGGACTTAGGGAGCAGTACTTC.

The V and J genes are TRBV6-5 and TRBJ1-1; D not resolved. The CDR3 is 16 amino acids. V was shortened by 2 bases and J by 4 bases, with 17 bases between the two germline ends. CDR1 and CDR2 (germline): MNHEY, SVGAGI. The CDR3 loop reads CASSYQLGSPGTEAFF. In DNA, the CDR3 is TGTGCCAGCAGTTACCAGCTCGGGAGTCCGGGCACTGAAGCTTTCTTT.

The chain joins TRBV19 to TRBJ1-1, with D tentatively TRBD1 (6 bases). The V gene's germline CDR1 is LNHDA and CDR2 SQIVND (reference sequence). Trimming cost V 0 bases and J 5 bases, with 13 bases left between them. The CDR3 covers 15 residues. The DNA for the CDR3 is TGTGCCAGTAGTATAGATCCGCAGGGGAGGACTGAAGCTTTCTTT. Translated: CASSIDPQGRTEAFF.

V and J are TRBV11-2 and TRBJ2-7; the match to TRBD1 covers 8 bases. J lost 6 bases, V lost 4 bases, and 5 bases had no gene match. There are 13 residues in the CDR3. CDR1 is SGHAT and CDR2 is FQNNGV in the germline V gene. CDR3 nucleotides: TGTGCCAGCAGCTACCCAGGGGGCCCCGAGCAGTACTTC. This translates into CASSYPGGPEQYF.

The chain employs TRBV27 and TRBJ2-3; the D gene is possibly TRBD2 (6 bases). The V gene lost 2 bases and the J gene lost 8 bases, with 20 bases spanning the gap. Germline V gives CDR1 MNHEY, CDR2 SMNVEV (reference sequence). The CDR3 is made up of 16 amino acids. CDR3 DNA sequence: TGTGCCAGCAGTTTAAGGCGGGGATCGGGATATGGTACGCAGTATTTT. Translation: CASSLRRGSGYGTQYF.

The chain uses TRBV30 and TRBJ1-5; maybe TRBD1 (5 bases). Germline V gene sequence: CDR1 GTSNPN, CDR2 SVGIG (reference sequence). The CDR3 is 13 amino acids. V shed 1 base and J shed 7 bases, with 11 bases lying between them. CDR3 DNA sequence: TGTGCCTGGAGTGGGGGGTCGGGGCAGCCCCAGCATTTT. Amino acids: CAWSGGSGQPQHF. The variable domain in full, with the rest retrieved from reference TRBV30 and TRBJ1-5, is SQTIHQWPATLVQPVGSPLSLECTVEGTSNPNLYWYRQAAGRGLQLLFYSVGIGQISSEVPQNLSASRPQDRQFILSSKKLLLSDSGFYLCAWSGGSGQPQHFGDGTRLSIL.

The rearrangement uses TRBV18 and TRBJ1-2; D uncertain. Germline CDR1 is KGHSH and CDR2 is LQKENI. The V gene lost 4 bases and the J gene lost 6 bases, with 15 bases spanning the gap. The CDR3 spans 14 residues. The CDR3 DNA reads as TGTGCCAGCTCACTATTCAGGACGGCTGATGGCTACACCTTC. Its protein is CASSLFRTADGYTF.